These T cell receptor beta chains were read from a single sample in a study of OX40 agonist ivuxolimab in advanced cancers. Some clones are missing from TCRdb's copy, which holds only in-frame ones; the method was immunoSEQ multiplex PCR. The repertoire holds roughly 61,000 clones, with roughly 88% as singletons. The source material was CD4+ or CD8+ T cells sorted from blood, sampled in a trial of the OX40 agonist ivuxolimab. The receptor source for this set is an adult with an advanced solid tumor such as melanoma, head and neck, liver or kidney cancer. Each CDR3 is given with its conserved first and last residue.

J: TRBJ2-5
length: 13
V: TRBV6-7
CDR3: CASRSRVLETQYF

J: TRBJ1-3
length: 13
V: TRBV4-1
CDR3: CASSGVTGNTIYF

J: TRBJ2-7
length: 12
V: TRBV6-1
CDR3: CASTGQAYEQYF

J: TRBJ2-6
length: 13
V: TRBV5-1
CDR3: CASRLPGANVLTF

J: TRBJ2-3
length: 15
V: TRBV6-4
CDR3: CASGRTSGSGDTQYF

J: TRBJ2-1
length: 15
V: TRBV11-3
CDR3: CASSSGTGENNEQFF

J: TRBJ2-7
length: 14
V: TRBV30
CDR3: CAWSVWQVSHEQYF

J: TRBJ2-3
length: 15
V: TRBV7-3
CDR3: CASSLLAGSTDTQYF

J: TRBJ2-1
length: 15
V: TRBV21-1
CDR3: CASSVGEQGYDEQFF

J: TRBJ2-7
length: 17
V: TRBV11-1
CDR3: CASSPIPGKKHNYEQYF

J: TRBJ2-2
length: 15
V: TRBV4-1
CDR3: CASSQYGQNTGELFF

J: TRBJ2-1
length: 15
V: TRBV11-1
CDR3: CASSRTSGSYNEQFF

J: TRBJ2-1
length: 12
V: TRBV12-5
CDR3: CASAFPRGEQFF

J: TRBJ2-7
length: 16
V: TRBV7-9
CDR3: CASSLVRPGGGYEQYF

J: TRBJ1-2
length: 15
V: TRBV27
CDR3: CASMGKGGPLGGYTF

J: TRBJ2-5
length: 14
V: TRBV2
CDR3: CASSVTPGGETQYF

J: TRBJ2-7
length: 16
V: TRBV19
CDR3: CASSIIQSGNTYEQYF

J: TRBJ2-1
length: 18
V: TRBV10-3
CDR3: CAISESRGSTRYVNEQFF

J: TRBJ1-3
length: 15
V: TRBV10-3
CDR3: CATAQLQSSGNTIYF

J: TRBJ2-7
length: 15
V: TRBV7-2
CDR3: CASSYLPQVDYEQYF

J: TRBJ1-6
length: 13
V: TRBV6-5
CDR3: CASSRIQNSPLHF

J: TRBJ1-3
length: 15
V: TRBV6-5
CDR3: CASSVRGDSGNTIYF

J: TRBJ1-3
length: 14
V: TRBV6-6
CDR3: CASSRRDSGNTIYF

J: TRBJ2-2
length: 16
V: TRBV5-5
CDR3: CASSFDSDRATGELFF

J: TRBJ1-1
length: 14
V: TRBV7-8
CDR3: CASSLVFGNTEAFF

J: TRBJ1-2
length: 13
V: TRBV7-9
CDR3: CASSLAGGHGYTF

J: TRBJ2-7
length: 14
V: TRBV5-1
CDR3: CASSSREGLDEQYF

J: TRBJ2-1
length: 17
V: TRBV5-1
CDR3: CASSLTRANLNTDEQFF

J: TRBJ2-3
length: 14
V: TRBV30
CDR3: CASNEAGGTDTQYF

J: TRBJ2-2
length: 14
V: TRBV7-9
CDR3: CASSLAGGTGELFF

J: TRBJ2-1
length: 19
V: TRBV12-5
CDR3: CASGLVLGDGPKIYNEQFF

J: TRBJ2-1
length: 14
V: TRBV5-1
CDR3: CASKDPRNPLNRFF

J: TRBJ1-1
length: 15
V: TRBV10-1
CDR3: CASSESYGGNTEAFF

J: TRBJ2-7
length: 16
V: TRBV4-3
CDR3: CASSQSSGGVGDEQYF

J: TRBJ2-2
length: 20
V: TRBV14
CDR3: CASSQDTSGRTSGATGELFF

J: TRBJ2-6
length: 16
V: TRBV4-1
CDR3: CASSQEESSGANVLTF

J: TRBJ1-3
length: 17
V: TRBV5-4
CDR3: CASSQLGGRSPGNTIYF

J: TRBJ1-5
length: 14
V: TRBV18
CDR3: CASSAGQGDQPQHF

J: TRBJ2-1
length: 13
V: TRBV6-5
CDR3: CASSLISGNEQFF

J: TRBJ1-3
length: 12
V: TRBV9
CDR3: CASSVLGNTIYF

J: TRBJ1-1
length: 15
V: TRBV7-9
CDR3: CASSFGQGANTEAFF

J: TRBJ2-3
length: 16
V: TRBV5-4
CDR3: CASSSRLAGGPDTQYF

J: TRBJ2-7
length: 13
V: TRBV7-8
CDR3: CASSFGRLVEQYF

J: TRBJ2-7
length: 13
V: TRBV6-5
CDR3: CATGVNVGYEQYF

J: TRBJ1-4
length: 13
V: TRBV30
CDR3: CAWKQGAGEKLFF

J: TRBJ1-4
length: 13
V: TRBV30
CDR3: CAWKGLFNEKLFF

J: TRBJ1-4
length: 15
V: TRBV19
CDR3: CASRGSTGANEKLFF